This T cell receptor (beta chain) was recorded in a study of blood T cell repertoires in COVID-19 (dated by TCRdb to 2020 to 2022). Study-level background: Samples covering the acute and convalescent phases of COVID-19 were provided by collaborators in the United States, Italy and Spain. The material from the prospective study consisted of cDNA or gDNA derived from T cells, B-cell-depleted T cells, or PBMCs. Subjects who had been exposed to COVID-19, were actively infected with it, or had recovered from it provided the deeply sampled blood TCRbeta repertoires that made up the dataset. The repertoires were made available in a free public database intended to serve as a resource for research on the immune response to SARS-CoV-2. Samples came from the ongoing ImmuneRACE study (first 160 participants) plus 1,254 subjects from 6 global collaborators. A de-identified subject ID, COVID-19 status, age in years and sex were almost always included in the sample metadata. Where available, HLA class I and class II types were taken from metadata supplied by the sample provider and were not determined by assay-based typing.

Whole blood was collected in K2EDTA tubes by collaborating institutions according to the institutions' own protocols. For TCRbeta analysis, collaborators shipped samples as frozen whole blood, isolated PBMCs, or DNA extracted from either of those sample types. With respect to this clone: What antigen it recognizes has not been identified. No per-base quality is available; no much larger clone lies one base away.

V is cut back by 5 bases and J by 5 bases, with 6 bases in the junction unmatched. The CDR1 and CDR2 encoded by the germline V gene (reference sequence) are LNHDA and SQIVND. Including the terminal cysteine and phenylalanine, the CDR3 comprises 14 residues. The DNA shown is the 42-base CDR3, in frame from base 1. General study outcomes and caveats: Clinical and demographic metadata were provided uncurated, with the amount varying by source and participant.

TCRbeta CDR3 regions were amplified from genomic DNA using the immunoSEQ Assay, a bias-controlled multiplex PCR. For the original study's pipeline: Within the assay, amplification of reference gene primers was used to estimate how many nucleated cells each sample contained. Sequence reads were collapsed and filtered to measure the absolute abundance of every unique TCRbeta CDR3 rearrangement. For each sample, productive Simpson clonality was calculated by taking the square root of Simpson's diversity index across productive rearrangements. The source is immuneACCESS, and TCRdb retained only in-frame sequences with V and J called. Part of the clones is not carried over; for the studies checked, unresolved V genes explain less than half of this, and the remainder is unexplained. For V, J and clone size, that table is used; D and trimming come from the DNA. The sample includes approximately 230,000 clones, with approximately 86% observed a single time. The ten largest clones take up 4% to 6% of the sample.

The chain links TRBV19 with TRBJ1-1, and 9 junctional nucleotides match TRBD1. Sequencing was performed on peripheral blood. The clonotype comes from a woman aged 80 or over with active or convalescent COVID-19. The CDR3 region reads CASSPHRGRTEAFF. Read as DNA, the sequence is TGTGCCAGTAGTCCTCACAGGGGGCGGACTGAAGCTTTCTTT.